Below, 30 T cell receptor beta chains from the same sample are listed, as sequenced in a study of cytomegalovirus exposure and HLA in healthy donors. The PCR had 60 Vbeta and 13 Jbeta primers. Repertoires were generated with immunoSEQ multiplex PCR, while TCRdb's copy carries only in-frame clones and drops some. Of about 200,000 clones in the sample, about 80% are singletons; the top ten hold 0.63%. The specimen sequenced was PBMCs. The source of these receptors is a man aged 18 to 30 in good health and CMV-seronegative.

The J gene is TRBJ2-1, the V gene TRBV5-1, with D perhaps TRBD2 (5 bases). V dropped 0 bases and J dropped 5 bases, with 18 bases sitting between them. This CDR3 is built from 17 residues. Germline V gene data show CDR1 as SGHRS and CDR2 as YFSETQ. The CDR3 is CASSLARGSPSDNEQFF. CDR3 sequence (DNA): TGCGCCAGCAGCTTGGCCCGAGGGAGCCCCAGCGACAATGAGCAGTTCTTC.

CDR3 bases: TGTGCCAGCAGCTGGGGGGAGGGCCAGGGATCCTACGAGCAGTACTTC. Translated, it gives CASSWGEGQGSYEQYF. V usage is TRBV7-6 and J usage is TRBJ2-7; 7 bases align to TRBD2. The length of the CDR3 is 16 residues. Germline values: CDR1 SGHVS, CDR2 FNYEAQ. J was trimmed by 1 base and V by 4 bases; bases with no gene match: 10.

Only a few counts were recorded for this clone. The V and J genes are TRBV5-6 and TRBJ2-2, with 7 bases that match TRBD2. V was pared by 6 bases and J by 5 bases, with 7 bases of the junction left unmatched. Germline assignment: CDR1 SGHDT and CDR2 YYEEEE. The CDR3 covers 14 residues. The CDR3 is CASTLRGLTGELFF. DNA of the CDR3: TGTGCCAGCACCCTGCGGGGGTTGACCGGGGAGCTGTTTTTT.

The V and J genes are TRBV2 and TRBJ1-2; the match to TRBD1 covers 12 bases. From germline, CDR1 is SNHLY and CDR2 FYNNEI. V was pared by 6 bases and J by 7 bases, with 6 bases of the junction left unmatched. This CDR3 spans 14 amino acids. The CDR3 region is CASSGTGGLGGYTF. In nucleotides, the CDR3 is TGTGCCAGCAGCGGGACAGGGGGCCTGGGTGGCTACACCTTC. The full variable domain, its missing parts supplied by reference TRBV2 and TRBJ1-2, is EPEVTQTPSHQVTQMGQEVILRCVPISNHLYFYWYRQILGQKVEFLVSFYNNEISEKSEIFDDQFSVERPDGSNFTLKIRSTKLEDSAMYFCASSGTGGLGGYTFGSGTRLTVV.

The rearrangement uses TRBV28 and TRBJ1-2; TRBD1 aligns across 10 bases. Germline CDR1 is MDHEN and CDR2 is SYDVKM. The CDR3 consists of 12 residues. With V trimmed by 8 bases and J by 7 bases, 4 bases remained unmatched. CDR3: CASGTGVGGYTF. The CDR3 nucleotides read TGTGCCAGCGGGACAGGGGTAGGTGGCTACACCTTC.

The chain links TRBV4-1 to TRBJ2-7, with D possibly TRBD1 on 5 matching bases. Per the germline V gene, CDR1 is MGHRA and CDR2 is YSYEKL. The CDR3 runs to 13 residues. The germline V and J ends were trimmed by 4 bases and 0 bases, with 7 bases remaining between them. The CDR3 DNA is TGCGCCAGCAGCCCCAGGGTCTCCTACGAGCAGTACTTC. Translating gives CASSPRVSYEQYF.

This rearrangement joins TRBV19 to TRBJ2-7; TRBD1 matches at 8 bases. The CDR3 runs to 13 residues. Germline CDR1 reads LNHDA; CDR2 reads SQIVND (reference sequence). Losses at the gene ends were 6 bases for V and 6 bases for J; bases not matched to a gene: 7. The CDR3 loop reads CASRGVGTGEQYF. The CDR3 DNA reads TGTGCCAGTAGGGGGGTTGGGACAGGCGAGCAGTACTTC.

This chain links TRBV30 with TRBJ2-7; no reliable D call. Trimming left V 0 bases short and J 3 bases short, with 15 bases between. The germline CDR1 and CDR2 sequences are GTSNPN and SVGIG (reference sequence). The CDR3 totals 15 residues. CDR3 nucleotides: TGTGCCTGGAGTGTAGGAGATCTAATACACTACGAGCAGTACTTC. This gives the protein CAWSVGDLIHYEQYF.

The chain recombines TRBV7-9 with TRBJ1-2; D gene uncertain. V lost 4 bases and J 3 bases, leaving 9 bases between the germline ends. The germline V gene encodes CDR1 SEHNR and CDR2 FQNEAQ (reference sequence). The CDR3 is made up of 13 amino acids. CDR3 protein: CASSSDTDYGYTF. The DNA for the CDR3 is TGTGCCAGCAGCTCAGACACCGACTATGGCTACACCTTC.

A few counts support this clone. The rearrangement links TRBV30 to TRBJ2-1; 12 positions agree with TRBD2. Germline V lookup: CDR1 GTSNPN, CDR2 SVGIG (reference sequence). The CDR3 loop spans 20 amino acids. Trimming took 7 bases from V and 9 from J; bases not matched to a gene: 28. CDR3 nucleotide sequence: TGTGCCTTGAAGAGCCTAGCGGGAGGGCCTCGTGCGGGGGTGTCTAGTGAGCAGTTCTTC. Protein product: CALKSLAGGPRAGVSSEQFF.

The sample holds one count of this clone. V is TRBV18 and J is TRBJ2-7; perhaps TRBD2 as D (7 bases). CDR1 and CDR2 (germline): KGHSH, LQKENI. The CDR3 totals 13 residues. Trimming pared 3 bases from V and 2 bases from J, leaving 8 bases between. This CDR3 is CASSPGGPYEQYF. CDR3 in DNA: TGTGCCAGCTCACCGGGGGGGCCCTACGAGCAGTACTTC.

The chain couples TRBV5-6 to TRBJ1-1; no definite D call. Germline V gene lookup returns CDR1 SGHDT and CDR2 YYEEEE. The CDR3 length is 15 residues. Trimming cost V 4 bases and J 4 bases, with 17 bases left between them. The CDR3 DNA reads as TGTGCCAGCAGCGGTCTCCACCCGGTCCCCACTGAAGCTTTCTTT. Its protein is CASSGLHPVPTEAFF.

The rearrangement uses TRBV9 and TRBJ2-1; TRBD2 aligns across 14 bases. J gave up 9 bases and V 4 bases, and 12 bases lay outside the gene matches. Germline V CDR1 and CDR2: SGDLS, YYNGEE. The CDR3 is 17 amino acids. CDR3 loop: CASSPQQPGLAGVEQFF. CDR3 nucleotide sequence: TGTGCCAGCAGCCCCCAACAACCGGGACTAGCGGGAGTTGAGCAGTTCTTC.

The V and J genes are TRBV15 and TRBJ2-7; tentatively, D is TRBD2 (7 bases). Trimming stripped 0 bases from V and 5 bases from J, with 14 bases between. The CDR3 extends over 15 amino acids. Germline CDR1 is LNHNV and CDR2 is YYDKDF (reference sequence). CDR3 in DNA: TGTGCCACCAGCAGAGATGGGGGGGCCGGCAACGAGCAGTACTTC. This codes for CATSRDGGAGNEQYF.

V gene TRBV7-2 combines with J gene TRBJ2-5, with D possibly TRBD1 on 5 matching bases. This CDR3 has 14 residues. V was trimmed by 5 bases and J by 1 base, leaving 11 bases between them. CDR1 is SGHTA, CDR2 FQGNSA, per germline. CDR3 loop: CASSLTGIQETQYF. The CDR3 bases are TGTGCCAGCAGCCTTACAGGCATCCAAGAGACCCAGTACTTC.

V gene TRBV13 combines with J gene TRBJ1-2, with TRBD1 as a possible D gene (6 bases). V was cut by 4 bases and J by 5 bases, with 14 bases left in between. The CDR3 is 14 amino acids. Germline CDR1 and CDR2: PRHDT and FYEKMQ (reference sequence). DNA of the CDR3: TGTGCCAGCAGCTCGCAGGGGTTTGGGTATGGCTACACCTTC. This translates into CASSSQGFGYGYTF.

The chain carries TRBV11-3 and TRBJ1-3, with unresolved D. The length of the CDR3 is 13 residues. Germline CDR1 and CDR2: SGHNT and YENEEA. The ends were cut back, 1 base at V and 2 bases at J, with 3 bases in the middle. In nucleotides, the CDR3 is TGTGCCAGCAGCTTAGGGCCTGGAAACACCATATATTTT. Its translation: CASSLGPGNTIYF.

The V gene is TRBV4-2, the J gene TRBJ2-7; D is unresolved. CDR3 size: 18 residues. Germline CDR1 and CDR2: LGHNA and YNFKEQ. The V gene lost 0 bases and the J gene lost 1 base, with 19 bases spanning the gap. In DNA form, the CDR3 reads TGTGCCAGCAGCCAAGATCGTTTCCGCAACTGGGCTTCCTACGAGCAGTACTTC. This encodes CASSQDRFRNWASYEQYF.

V is TRBV2 and J is TRBJ1-1; D possibly corresponds to TRBD1 (5 bases). V gave up 1 base and J gave up 3 bases, with 6 bases separating them. The CDR3 covers 13 residues. Germline V gives CDR1 SNHLY, CDR2 FYNNEI. DNA of the CDR3: TGTGCCAGCAGTGAAGTGGGGCACACTGAAGCTTTCTTT. Its protein product is CASSEVGHTEAFF.

The genes are TRBV6-4 and TRBJ1-5; 7 nucleotides agree with TRBD1. V lost 2 bases to trimming and J lost 1 base; unmatched junction nucleotides: 8. CDR3 length: 17 residues. Looked up from germline, CDR1 is MRHNA and CDR2 is SNTAGT. For the CDR3, the DNA is TGTGCCAGCAGTGACAGGGGGCCAGGGCGAAGCAATCAGCCCCAGCATTTT. Translation gives CASSDRGPGRSNQPQHF.

The chain is built from TRBV5-1 and TRBJ1-1; D is possibly TRBD1 (5 bases). The CDR3 is made up of 15 amino acids. Trimming shortened V by 4 bases and J by 2 bases, and 15 bases separated the two germline ends. Germline V gives CDR1 SGHRS, CDR2 YFSETQ. This chain's CDR3 is CASSPIPGLNTEAFF. As DNA, the CDR3 is TGCGCCAGCAGCCCTATACCGGGACTCAACACTGAAGCTTTCTTT. Complete variable domain (other parts from reference TRBV5-1 and TRBJ1-1): KAGVTQTPRYLIKTRGQQVTLSCSPISGHRSVSWYQQTPGQGLQFLFEYFSETQRNKGNFPGRFSGRQFSNSRSEMNVSTLELGDSALYLCASSPIPGLNTEAFFGQGTRLTVV.

About this clone itself: Other nucleotide sequences in the sample specify the same CDR3. The rearrangement uses TRBV20-1 and TRBJ1-1; D gene ambiguous. Germline CDR1 reads DFQATT; CDR2 reads SNEGSKA (reference sequence). Trimming removed 2 bases at V and 1 base at J, with 2 bases between. The CDR3 covers 11 residues. CDR3 nucleotides: TGCAGTGCTAGACGGAACACTGAAGCTTTCTTT. Residues: CSARRNTEAFF.

The rearrangement joins TRBV5-6 to TRBJ1-2; D gene uncertain. This CDR3 comprises 14 residues. Germline CDR1 SGHDT, CDR2 YYEEEE. Trimming cost V 6 bases and J 1 base, with 13 bases left between them. In nucleotides, the CDR3 is TGTGCCAGCACCAATCCACAACATAACTATGGCTACACCTTC. Translation gives CASTNPQHNYGYTF.

This chain joins TRBV2 and TRBJ2-1, with 11 nucleotides matching TRBD2. The CDR3 contains 15 residues. The ends lost 6 bases at V and 3 bases at J; junction bases unmatched: 4. Germline V gene lookup returns CDR1 SNHLY and CDR2 FYNNEI. The CDR3 region has the DNA TGTGCCAGCAGGTGGCTAGCGGGGGGCTACAATGAGCAGTTCTTC. Translated, it gives CASRWLAGGYNEQFF.

The rearrangement links TRBV7-8 to TRBJ2-7; TRBD1 agrees at 7 bases. Germline-derived CDR1 and CDR2 are SGHVS and FQNEAQ. Losses at the gene ends were 3 bases for V and 4 bases for J; bases not matched to a gene: 3. This CDR3 spans 13 amino acids. The CDR3 region has the DNA TGTGCCAGCAGCTTCACGGACAGGTACGAGCAGTACTTC. It specifies CASSFTDRYEQYF. Full variable domain (remainder filled in from reference TRBV7-8 and TRBJ2-7): GAGVSQSPRYKVAKRGQDVALRCDPISGHVSLFWYQQALGQGPEFLTYFQNEAQLDKSGLPSDRFFAERPEGSVSTLKIQRTQQEDSAVYLCASSFTDRYEQYFGPGTRLTVT.

This chain uses TRBV6-1 with TRBJ1-1; perhaps TRBD1 as D (6 bases). The CDR3 extends over 13 amino acids. CDR1 MNHNS and CDR2 SASEGT come from the germline V gene. Trimming stripped 3 bases from V and 4 bases from J, with 9 bases between. The CDR3 protein is CASSEGAPTEAFF. Here the CDR3 DNA reads TGTGCCAGCAGTGAGGGGGCGCCCACTGAAGCTTTCTTT.

The chain is built from TRBV19 and TRBJ1-4, with TRBD1 matching over 10 bases. Germline lookup yields CDR1 LNHDA and CDR2 SQIVND (reference sequence). CDR3 length: 16 amino acids. Losses at the gene ends were 6 bases for V and 2 bases for J; bases not matched to a gene: 6. CDR3 coding DNA: TGTGCCAGTAGGACCGGGACAGGGGCGACTAATGAAAAACTGTTTTTT. Translating it yields CASRTGTGATNEKLFF.

The J gene is TRBJ2-1, the V gene TRBV5-1; 9 bases map to TRBD2. This CDR3 comprises 15 residues. The V gene's germline CDR1 is SGHRS and CDR2 YFSETQ. The V gene end was trimmed by 6 bases and the J gene end by 3 bases; junction bases not matched to a gene: 7. CDR3 amino acids: CASTTGTSNYNEQFF. The CDR3 region has the DNA TGCGCCAGCACAACCGGGACTAGCAACTACAATGAGCAGTTCTTC. Complete variable domain (other parts from reference TRBV5-1 and TRBJ2-1): KAGVTQTPRYLIKTRGQQVTLSCSPISGHRSVSWYQQTPGQGLQFLFEYFSETQRNKGNFPGRFSGRQFSNSRSEMNVSTLELGDSALYLCASTTGTSNYNEQFFGPGTRLTVL.

CDR3 protein: CASSLGFRAEQYF. CDR3 sequence (DNA): TGTGCCAGCAGCCTCGGGTTCCGCGCGGAGCAGTACTTC. The chain combines TRBV6-5 with TRBJ2-7, with D uncertain. CDR1 is MNHEY, CDR2 SVGAGI, per germline. V dropped 6 bases and J dropped 7 bases, with 16 bases sitting between them. The CDR3 runs to 13 residues.

The chain recombines TRBV2 with TRBJ1-1; D is unresolved. The CDR3 sequence is 10 residues long. V was cut by 7 bases and J by 2 bases, with 2 bases left in between. Germline CDR1 and CDR2: SNHLY and FYNNEI. The CDR3 region has the DNA TGTGCCAGCACTAACACTGAAGCTTTCTTT. Its translation: CASTNTEAFF.